This T cell receptor beta chain was captured by sequencing in a study of T-cell memory formation after mild COVID-19. Study-wide context: Largely donor-specific TCR clusters were found. Broader study findings: CD8+ contracting clones occupied EMRA, while CD4+ ones occupied mainly CM and EM. In pre-infection memory, a portion of responding clones appeared, which suggested that cross-reactive memory joined.

Notes on this clonotype: As yet, its antigen is unknown.

5'RACE primed from the constant segment yielded TCR alpha and TCR beta cDNA libraries bearing sample barcodes and UMIs. Via MiXCR, TCRdb re-called the 5' RACE reads, giving one row per CDR3 protein. There are around 180,000 distinct CDR3 sequences in the sample; 16% occur only once, and approximately 2% lies in the top ten. Germline lookup yields CDR1 MNHNS and CDR2 SASEGT. This CDR3 has 13 residues. V dropped 6 bases and J dropped 2 bases, with 5 bases sitting between them. The sequenced sample consisted of PBMCs or a T cell subset sorted from them (not recorded which). This chain joins TRBV6-1 and TRBJ2-6; D is uncertain. The receptor comes from an adult woman who had mild COVID-19 (a few samples of this study predate the infection). Cell type and time point are not known. The CDR3, as DNA: TGTGCCAGCAGGGGTGCTGGGGCCAACGTCCTGACTTTC. It translates to CASRGAGANVLTF.